One and the same sample provided the 22 T cell receptor beta chains below, sequenced in a study of regulatory T cells in long-lasting Graves disease. According to the study, TCR beta libraries were built with iRepertoire HTBI primers and CDR3-region Arm-PCR. Each CDR3 protein gets one entry after TCRdb re-called the multiplex PCR reads with MiXCR. The data show about 450,000 distinct CDR3 sequences, with 16% seen just once and about 11% held by the top ten. Stated time point: newly diagnosed GD, antithyroid drugs for less than 3 months. PBMC-extracted RNA yielded the TCR library. These same data were also listed under a study on T cells in Graves' hyperthyroidism and ophthalmopathy.

The sequencing here drew on peripheral blood mononuclear cells (PBMCs), taken at new diagnosis, from a patient treated with antithyroid drugs. These receptors all come from a woman aged 25 to 45 with Graves disease.

This clonotype was observed a few times. This chain connects TRBV15 to TRBJ1-2; the match to TRBD1 covers 10 bases. V was clipped by 1 base and J by 6 bases; unmatched bases: 17. Per germline, CDR1 LNHNV and CDR2 YYDKDF (reference sequence). CDR3 length: 19 amino acids. This CDR3 reads CATSRAPALLGQGKNGYTF. The CDR3 DNA reads as TGTGCCACCAGCAGAGCACCCGCTCTTTTGGGACAGGGGAAGAATGGCTACACCTTC. Filled out from reference TRBV15 and TRBJ1-2, the complete variable domain reads DAMVIQNPRYQVTQFGKPVTLSCSQTLNHNVMYWYQQKSSQAPKLLFHYYDKDFNNEADTPDNFQSRRPNTSFCFLDIRSPGLGDTAMYLCATSRAPALLGQGKNGYTFGSGTRLTVV.

This clonotype came up many times. This rearrangement joins TRBV28 to TRBJ2-3; 7 bases align to TRBD2. CDR1 and CDR2 (germline): MDHEN, SYDVKM. This CDR3 comprises 14 residues. V dropped 6 bases and J dropped 8; count of bases not matched to a gene: 11. CDR3 residues: CASSPGPGRGTQYF. CDR3 coding DNA: TGTGCCAGCAGCCCGGGACCAGGGAGGGGTACGCAGTATTTT.

This clonotype was detected ten times or more. V and J are TRBV10-3 and TRBJ2-2; D may be TRBD2 (6 bases). V was pared by 11 bases and J by 3 bases, with 22 bases between. Per germline, CDR1 ENHRY and CDR2 SYGVKD. The CDR3 spans 16 residues. CDR3 sequence reads: CASKSRGSGDTGELFF. CDR3 bases: TGTGCCTCCAAATCCCGTGGTAGCGGTGACACCGGGGAGCTGTTTTTT.

This clonotype has ten or more counts. The V call is TRBV24-1, the J call TRBJ2-3, with 8 nucleotides matching TRBD1. This CDR3 is built from 18 residues. The ends lost 3 bases at V and 6 bases at J; junction bases unmatched: 16. Germline V gives CDR1 KGHDR, CDR2 SFDVKD. The CDR3 coding sequence is TGTGCCACCAGTGATCGCGGGCGACGCAGGGGGCGCGAGGATACGCAGTATTTT. Encoded protein: CATSDRGRRRGREDTQYF.

This clonotype was seen ten or more times. The V and J genes are TRBV2 and TRBJ2-1; 7 bases map to TRBD2. Germline trimming cut 5 bases from V and 8 bases from J; bases unmatched to any gene: 12. The CDR3 contains 15 residues. The V gene's germline CDR1 is SNHLY and CDR2 FYNNEI. The CDR3 protein is CASSLQAGAIHEQFF. CDR3 DNA: TGTGCCAGCAGTCTCCAGGCGGGAGCTATCCATGAGCAGTTCTTC.

At least ten counts were recorded for this clonotype. The genes are TRBV12-3 or TRBV12-4 and TRBJ2-6, with D perhaps TRBD1 or TRBD2 (5 bases each). V dropped 6 bases and J dropped 0 bases, with 15 bases sitting between them. The CDR3 has 17 residues. CDR3 in DNA: TGTGCCAGCAGCCCGGGACGCGTTATCTCTGGGGCCAACGTCCTGACTTTC. It encodes CASSPGRVISGANVLTF.

This clonotype was counted ten times or more. The chain combines TRBV29-1 with TRBJ1-2; D might be TRBD1 (5 bases). Germline-derived CDR1 and CDR2 are SQVTM and ANQGSEA. V lost 3 bases and J 3 bases, leaving 11 bases between the germline ends. CDR3 length equals 13 residues. The CDR3 spells CSVERGYDYGYTF. The CDR3 bases are TGCAGCGTTGAGAGGGGATATGACTATGGCTACACCTTC.

This clonotype has a handful of counts. The chain employs TRBV20-1 and TRBJ2-1, with 10 bases fitting TRBD2. This CDR3 has 19 residues. The germline gives CDR1 DFQATT, CDR2 SNEGSKA (reference sequence). The ends lost 3 bases at V and 0 bases at J; junction bases unmatched: 14. This CDR3 is CSASSTSGQGTFSYNEQFF. The DNA of the CDR3 is TGCAGTGCTAGCTCGACTAGCGGGCAAGGTACTTTCTCCTACAATGAGCAGTTCTTC.

This clonotype was picked up many times. The chain links TRBV28 to TRBJ2-1; 7 nucleotides agree with TRBD1. With V trimmed by 5 bases and J by 4 bases, 8 bases remained unmatched. Per the germline V gene, CDR1 is MDHEN and CDR2 is SYDVKM. CDR3 length: 15 amino acids. This CDR3 is CASSRTGTAYNEQFF. The CDR3, as DNA: TGTGCCAGCAGTAGAACCGGGACAGCGTACAATGAGCAGTTCTTC.

This clonotype was seen repeatedly, ten times or more. The chain carries TRBV28 and TRBJ2-7; the match to TRBD2 covers 9 bases. Trimming cost V 2 bases and J 1 base; bases outside gene matches: 6. Germline V gene sequence: CDR1 MDHEN, CDR2 SYDVKM. This CDR3 is built from 16 residues. The chain's CDR3 is CASSLRELAGSYEQYF. CDR3 sequence (DNA): TGTGCCAGCAGTTTAAGGGAGCTAGCGGGGTCCTACGAGCAGTACTTC. Looking up the rest from reference TRBV28 and TRBJ2-7 gives the full variable domain: DVKVTQSSRYLVKRTGEKVFLECVQDMDHENMFWYRQDPGLGLRLIYFSYDVKMKEKGDIPEGYSVSREKKERFSLILESASTNQTSMYLCASSLRELAGSYEQYFGPGTRLTVT.

This clonotype was detected ten times or more. V is TRBV27 and J is TRBJ2-4; 7 nucleotides align to TRBD1. With 5 bases clipped from V and 5 bases from J, the junction kept 9 bases outside the gene matches. The CDR3 is 15 amino acids. CDR1 MNHEY and CDR2 SMNVEV come from the germline V gene (reference sequence). CDR3 DNA sequence: TGTGCCAGCAGTACTCTTGAGACAGGGCAAAACATTCAGTACTTC. Encoded protein: CASSTLETGQNIQYF.

This clonotype appeared many times. This sequence joins TRBV28 and TRBJ2-7; 7 positions match TRBD1. V was clipped by 2 bases and J by 5 bases; unmatched bases: 6. This CDR3 has 14 residues. Germline CDR1 MDHEN, CDR2 SYDVKM. The chain's CDR3 is CASSLTGQVNEQYF. CDR3 nucleotide sequence: TGTGCCAGCAGTTTAACAGGACAGGTTAACGAGCAGTACTTC.

This clonotype occurred many times. The J gene is TRBJ2-1, the V gene TRBV12-3 or TRBV12-4; tentatively, D is TRBD1 (6 bases). The CDR3 has 19 amino acids. V was clipped by 4 bases and J by 2 bases, with 24 bases between them. DNA of the CDR3: TGTGCCAGCAGTTCCTTCTCGGTGGGGGCTAGCAAAACCTACAATGAGCAGTTCTTC. Its translation is CASSSFSVGASKTYNEQFF.

This clonotype has only a few counts. This chain joins TRBV9 and TRBJ2-1; D uncertain. Trimming took off 0 bases at V and 0 bases at J, with 13 bases between the two ends. Germline assignment: CDR1 SGDLS and CDR2 YYNGEE. CDR3 length: 17 amino acids. In DNA form, the CDR3 reads TGTGCCAGCAGCGTAGGGTCAGGTCTGAGCTCCTACAATGAGCAGTTCTTC. This translates into CASSVGSGLSSYNEQFF.

This clonotype has a count of ten or more. This sequence joins TRBV11-2 and TRBJ2-7, with TRBD2 identical over 10 bases. Trimming took 6 bases from V and 3 from J; bases not matched to a gene: 8. Germline V gene data show CDR1 as SGHAT and CDR2 as FQNNGV. The CDR3 is 15 residues long. The CDR3 here is CASSLSGTSDYEQYF. The CDR3 nucleotides read TGTGCCAGCAGTCTCTCCGGGACTAGCGACTACGAGCAGTACTTC.

The chain joins TRBV20-1 to TRBJ2-4, with 8 bases fitting TRBD1. J lost 7 bases, V lost 8 bases, and 16 bases had no gene match. The CDR3 extends over 15 amino acids. Per germline, CDR1 DFQATT and CDR2 SNEGSKA (reference sequence). The CDR3 nucleotides are TGCAGTCAGTCTGCCGGGACAGGAGGAAGGAACATTCAGTACTTC. It yields the protein CSQSAGTGGRNIQYF.

This clonotype was counted ten times or more. The rearrangement uses TRBV28 and TRBJ2-1, with D tentatively TRBD1 (6 bases). The CDR3 is 15 residues long. V dropped 7 bases and J dropped 6 bases, with 19 bases sitting between them. CDR1 is MDHEN and CDR2 is SYDVKM in the germline V gene. The CDR3: CASTSTGSDLNEQFF. The CDR3 DNA follows: TGTGCCAGCACCTCAACAGGGTCGGACCTCAATGAGCAGTTCTTC. Filled out from reference TRBV28 and TRBJ2-1, the complete variable domain reads DVKVTQSSRYLVKRTGEKVFLECVQDMDHENMFWYRQDPGLGLRLIYFSYDVKMKEKGDIPEGYSVSREKKERFSLILESASTNQTSMYLCASTSTGSDLNEQFFGPGTRLTVL.

V usage is TRBV29-1 and J usage is TRBJ2-2, with D uncertain. Trimming left V 4 bases short and J 8 bases short, with 14 bases between. The CDR3 is 13 residues long. CDR1 and CDR2 from the germline V gene are SQVTM and ANQGSEA. The CDR3 region has the DNA TGCAGCGTTGGGGAACCCTATCCGGGGGAGCTGTTTTTT. It specifies CSVGEPYPGELFF.

This clonotype was detected only a few times. A much larger clonotype is one base distant, so this may be a read error. CDR3 loop: CASSFRPRDERFF. The CDR3 nucleotides are TGTGCCAGCAGCTTTCGGCCTAGGGATGAGCGGTTCTTC. This chain uses TRBV7-6 with TRBJ2-1; D remains unclear. Germline CDR1 is SGHVS and CDR2 is FNYEAQ. The CDR3 has 13 residues.

The sample holds many counts of this clonotype. The chain uses TRBV6-1 and TRBJ1-1; tentatively, D is TRBD1 (5 bases). Trimming pared 5 bases from V and 4 bases from J, leaving 17 bases between. This CDR3 region has 15 residues. Germline loops: CDR1 MNHNS, CDR2 SASEGT. The CDR3 DNA reads as TGTGCCAGCAGTCCCCCGGGGGATGGGGGCACTGAAGCTTTCTTT. Translated, it gives CASSPPGDGGTEAFF.

The V call is TRBV20-1, the J call TRBJ2-3; 9 positions agree with TRBD2. The CDR3 length is 17 residues. In germline, CDR1 is DFQATT, CDR2 SNEGSKA (reference sequence). The junction had 15 bases not matched to a gene; V was cut back by 6 bases and J by 2 bases. CDR3 DNA: TGCAGTGCAGGGGGCGGGGGGGCTAGCGGGAACACAGATACGCAGTATTTT. It is translated as CSAGGGGASGNTDTQYF.

This clonotype was recorded many times. The rearrangement uses TRBV6-2 or TRBV6-3 and TRBJ2-1, with D possibly matching TRBD1 (6 bases). The V end was cut by 2 bases, the J end by 9 bases, with 14 bases between. The CDR3 has 14 amino acids. Germline assignment: CDR1 MNHEY and CDR2 SVGEGT. The CDR3 spells CASSYPQGESEQFF. DNA of the CDR3: TGTGCCAGCAGTTACCCACAGGGTGAGAGTGAGCAGTTCTTC.